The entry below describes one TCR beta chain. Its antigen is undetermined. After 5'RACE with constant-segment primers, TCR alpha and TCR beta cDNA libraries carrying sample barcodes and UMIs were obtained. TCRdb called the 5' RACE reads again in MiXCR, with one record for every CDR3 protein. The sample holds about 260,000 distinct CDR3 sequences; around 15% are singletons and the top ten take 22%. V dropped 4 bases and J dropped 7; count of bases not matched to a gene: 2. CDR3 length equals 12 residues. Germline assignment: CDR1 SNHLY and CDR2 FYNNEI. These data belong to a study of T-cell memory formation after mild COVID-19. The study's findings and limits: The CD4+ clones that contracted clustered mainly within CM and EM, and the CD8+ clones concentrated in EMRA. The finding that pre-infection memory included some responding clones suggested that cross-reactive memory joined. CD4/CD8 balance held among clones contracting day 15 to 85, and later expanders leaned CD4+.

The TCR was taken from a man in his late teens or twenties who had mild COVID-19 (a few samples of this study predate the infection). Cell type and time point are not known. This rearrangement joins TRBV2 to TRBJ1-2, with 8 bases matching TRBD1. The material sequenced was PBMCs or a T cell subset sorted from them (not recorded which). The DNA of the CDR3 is TGTGCCAGCAGTGGACAGGGGATTGGCTACACCTTC. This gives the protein CASSGQGIGYTF.